The TCR beta chain under discussion was sequenced for a study of cytomegalovirus exposure and HLA in healthy donors. Primers included in the PCR were 60 Vbeta and 13 Jbeta primers. Sequencing was performed with immunoSEQ multiplex PCR; in TCRdb, only in-frame clones are kept and a portion is missing. The sample table includes approximately 46,000 clones. The clonotype originates from a male donor in good health and CMV-seronegative. The source material was PBMCs.

CDR3 amino acids: CASSQSGQGGDTGELFF. As DNA, the CDR3 is TGTGCCAGCAGCCAATCCGGGCAGGGGGGCGACACCGGGGAGCTGTTTTTT. The rearrangement uses TRBV4-2 and TRBJ2-2; weak D call: TRBD1 (7 bases). The CDR3 runs to 17 residues. V was cut by 2 bases and J by 3 bases, with 16 bases left in between. Germline V gene data show CDR1 as LGHNA and CDR2 as YNFKEQ.